This T cell receptor beta chain was captured by sequencing in a study of cytomegalovirus exposure and HLA in healthy donors. PCR amplification relied on 60 Vbeta primers (plus 13 Jbeta primers). Measured with immunoSEQ multiplex PCR; TCRdb has only the in-frame clones, and not every one. Here the sample spans under 200,000 clones, over 9.5% being singletons. This clone was counted between two and nine times. V was shortened by 4 bases and J by 1 base, with 8 bases between the two germline ends. The CDR3 totals 14 residues. Germline assignment: CDR1 SEHNR and CDR2 FQNEAQ (reference sequence). This receptor was obtained from a man aged 50 to 60 in good health and CMV-seropositive. The chain uses TRBV7-9 and TRBJ1-5; D not resolved. Input material: PBMCs. The CDR3 loop is CASSYGRSNQPQHF. CDR3 sequence (DNA): TGTGCCAGCAGCTATGGGAGGAGCAATCAGCCCCAGCATTTT.